Shown below are 19 T cell receptor beta chains from a single sample sequenced in a study of identical twins. TCRdb passed the 5' RACE reads through MiXCR, listing each CDR3 protein once. The sample holds 450,000 or so distinct CDR3 sequences, 14% seen once. The same data also went into a second study, on yellow fever vaccine responses in identical twins.

The sequencing input was CD4+ T cells sorted from blood. Receptors were obtained from a woman younger than 30 in good health.

This clonotype has a handful of counts. The V call is TRBV7-2, the J call TRBJ2-7, with D perhaps matching TRBD1 or TRBD2 (5 bases each). Per the germline V gene, CDR1 is SGHTA and CDR2 is FQGNSA. The CDR3 extends over 14 amino acids. The ends were cut back, 7 bases at V and 3 bases at J, with 16 bases in the middle. The CDR3 DNA reads TGTGCCAGCAATACAGGACTGGATCGCTACGAGCAGTACTTC. Protein: CASNTGLDRYEQYF. The full variable domain, completed using reference TRBV7-2 and TRBJ2-7, is GAGVSQSPSNKVTEKGKDVELRCDPISGHTALYWYRQSLGQGLEFLIYFQGNSAPDKSGLPSDRFSAERTGGSVSTLTIQRTQQEDSAVYLCASNTGLDRYEQYFGPGTRLTVT.

This clonotype was detected many times. The genes are TRBV20-1 and TRBJ2-7; 8 nucleotides align to TRBD1. Germline CDR1 and CDR2: DFQATT and SNEGSKA (reference sequence). The ends lost 5 bases at V and 4 bases at J; junction bases unmatched: 7. There are 13 residues in the CDR3. CDR3 amino acids: CSARYRGLYEQYF. Here the CDR3 DNA reads TGCAGTGCTCGATACAGGGGGTTGTACGAGCAGTACTTC.

This clonotype was counted ten times or more. The chain joins TRBV7-2 to TRBJ2-3, with 8 bases identical to TRBD2. Looked up from germline, CDR1 is SGHTA and CDR2 is FQGNSA. CDR3 length: 16 amino acids. V was clipped by 2 bases and J by 0 bases; unmatched bases: 4. CDR3 loop: CASSLLAGTSTDTQYF. The CDR3 DNA reads TGTGCCAGCAGCTTATTAGCGGGAACTAGCACAGATACGCAGTATTTT. Full variable domain (remainder filled in from reference TRBV7-2 and TRBJ2-3): GAGVSQSPSNKVTEKGKDVELRCDPISGHTALYWYRQSLGQGLEFLIYFQGNSAPDKSGLPSDRFSAERTGGSVSTLTIQRTQQEDSAVYLCASSLLAGTSTDTQYFGPGTRLTVL.

The chain couples TRBV6-5 to TRBJ2-7; tentatively, D is TRBD2 (6 bases). Germline V gene data show CDR1 as MNHEY and CDR2 as SVGAGI. CDR3 length: 14 amino acids. V was cut by 4 bases and J by 4 bases, with 14 bases left in between. CDR3: CASSSEPGGYEQYF. DNA for the CDR3: TGTGCCAGCAGTTCGGAACCCGGAGGGTACGAGCAGTACTTC.

The chain is built from TRBV6-1 and TRBJ2-5; D perhaps matches TRBD2 (5 bases). The germline V gene has CDR1 MNHNS and CDR2 SASEGT. This CDR3 has 14 residues. Trimming stripped 5 bases from V and 4 bases from J, with 14 bases between. CDR3 sequence (DNA): TGTGCCAGCAGTACCCCCAGCGAGGGAGAGACCCAGTACTTC. Its translation is CASSTPSEGETQYF.

The chain couples TRBV6-5 to TRBJ1-2; perhaps TRBD1 as D (5 bases). The V gene lost 3 bases and the J gene lost 7 bases, with 15 bases spanning the gap. The CDR3 is made up of 14 amino acids. The germline gives CDR1 MNHEY, CDR2 SVGAGI. CDR3 coding DNA: TGTGCCAGCAGTTATCCCGGGGGGAAATCTGGCTACACCTTC. Amino acids: CASSYPGGKSGYTF.

The rearrangement links TRBV20-1 to TRBJ1-1, with D hard to call. V lost 5 bases, J lost 2 bases, and 9 bases lay in between. This CDR3 has 12 residues. Looked up from germline, CDR1 is DFQATT and CDR2 is SNEGSKA (reference sequence). CDR3 loop: CSALRTNTEAFF. CDR3 coding DNA: TGCAGTGCTCTGAGGACCAACACTGAAGCTTTCTTT.

This clonotype has a count of ten or more. The genes are TRBV28 and TRBJ1-1; no firm D call. There are 13 residues in the CDR3. V dropped 4 bases and J dropped 0 bases, with 6 bases sitting between them. CDR1 MDHEN and CDR2 SYDVKM come from the germline V gene. This CDR3 reads CASSSTLNTEAFF. CDR3 sequence (DNA): TGTGCCAGCAGTTCGACATTGAACACTGAAGCTTTCTTT.

Ten or more counts support this clonotype. The CDR3: CASRALADGPGELFF. The CDR3 region has the DNA TGTGCCAGCAGAGCGCTAGCGGACGGGCCCGGGGAGCTGTTTTTT. The chain carries TRBV12-3 or TRBV12-4 and TRBJ2-2, with 7 bases that match TRBD2. The J segment lost 6 bases and the V segment lost 6 bases, leaving 10 bases of the junction unmatched. The CDR3 totals 15 residues.

This clonotype came up a few times. This chain links TRBV5-6 with TRBJ2-1; D tentatively fits TRBD1 or TRBD2 (8 bases each). Trimming stripped 2 bases from V and 8 bases from J, with 14 bases between. This CDR3 is built from 14 residues. Germline assignment: CDR1 SGHDT and CDR2 YYEEEE. The CDR3 DNA is TGTGCCAGCAGCTTCAGGGGGCGGGGGGATGAGCAGTTCTTC. This sequence encodes CASSFRGRGDEQFF.

V and J are TRBV11-2 and TRBJ1-1; D ambiguous. The V gene lost 0 bases and the J gene lost 6 bases, with 11 bases spanning the gap. Germline loops: CDR1 SGHAT, CDR2 FQNNGV. This CDR3 comprises 14 residues. The CDR3 bases are TGTGCCAGCAGCTTAGATCAGGTTGGTGCTGAAGCTTTCTTT. Translated: CASSLDQVGAEAFF.

This clonotype showed up just a few times. This chain uses TRBV6-5 with TRBJ1-5; tentative D call: TRBD1 (5 bases). The V gene lost 4 bases and the J gene lost 1 base, with 8 bases spanning the gap. The CDR3 runs to 14 residues. CDR1 is MNHEY, CDR2 SVGAGI, per germline. The CDR3 loop reads CASSSWGSNQPQHF. The CDR3 DNA is TGTGCCAGCAGTTCCTGGGGGAGCAATCAGCCCCAGCATTTT.

This clonotype was seen more than once but under ten times. This chain joins TRBV12-3 or TRBV12-4 and TRBJ2-2; D may correspond to TRBD1 or TRBD2 (6 bases each). V was pared by 4 bases and J by 2 bases, with 14 bases between. The CDR3 has 16 amino acids. The CDR3 here is CASSYRRGSNTGELFF. CDR3 in DNA: TGTGCCAGCAGTTACCGGAGGGGGAGTAACACCGGGGAGCTGTTTTTT.

Many counts were recorded for this clonotype. The V gene is TRBV5-1, the J gene TRBJ2-7; 9 nucleotides match TRBD2. CDR1 SGHRS and CDR2 YFSETQ come from the germline V gene. Trimming took 2 bases from V and 3 from J; bases not matched to a gene: 6. The CDR3 covers 15 residues. In nucleotides, the CDR3 is TGCGCCAGCAGCTTCGGTAGCGGGGGCAACTACGAGCAGTACTTC. Translated, it gives CASSFGSGGNYEQYF.

This clonotype was seen ten or more times. The V call is TRBV12-3 or TRBV12-4, the J call TRBJ1-2, with D unclear. The CDR3 covers 11 residues. Trimming stripped 5 bases from V and 5 bases from J, with 6 bases between. The CDR3: CASSRQYGYTF. CDR3 DNA: TGTGCCAGCAGTCGCCAGTATGGCTACACCTTC.

This clonotype was observed a handful of times. The rearrangement uses TRBV16 and TRBJ2-1; 8 nucleotides align to TRBD1. CDR1 and CDR2 from the germline V gene are KGHSY and FQNENV. There are 16 residues in the CDR3. The J segment lost 6 bases and the V segment lost 4 bases, leaving 11 bases of the junction unmatched. CDR3 amino acids: CASSLGPGGRGNEQFF. The CDR3 bases are TGTGCCAGCAGCCTCGGACCAGGGGGCAGGGGCAATGAGCAGTTCTTC.

The rearrangement uses TRBV2 and TRBJ2-1; 9 bases are a match to TRBD2. With V trimmed by 0 bases and J by 4 bases, 7 bases remained unmatched. CDR1 SNHLY and CDR2 FYNNEI come from the germline V gene. CDR3 size: 17 residues. Here the CDR3 reads CASSEAQRGAVYNEQFF. The CDR3 DNA is TGTGCCAGCAGTGAAGCGCAGCGGGGGGCTGTATACAATGAGCAGTTCTTC.

This clonotype was seen a few times. The chain's CDR3 is CATSALGVVDTQYF. DNA for the CDR3: TGTGCCACCAGTGCCCTGGGGGTTGTGGATACGCAGTATTTT. The chain couples TRBV24-1 to TRBJ2-3; the D call may be TRBD1 or TRBD2 (5 bases each). Looked up from germline, CDR1 is KGHDR and CDR2 is SFDVKD. The CDR3 is made up of 14 amino acids. V lost 5 bases and J 6 bases, leaving 14 bases between the germline ends.

V gene TRBV2 combines with J gene TRBJ1-5; D remains unclear. The CDR3 spans 14 residues. Germline V lookup: CDR1 SNHLY, CDR2 FYNNEI. Between the trimmed V and J ends, which lost 1 base and 4 bases, there was a span of 8 bases. The CDR3 spells CASSEEVGNQPQHF. CDR3 nucleotides: TGTGCCAGCAGTGAAGAGGTTGGTAATCAGCCCCAGCATTTT.